These 20 T cell receptor beta chains were all obtained from the same sample, sequenced in a study of T cells expressing NK-cell markers. TCRdb re-called the 5' RACE reads and catalogs CDR3 proteins one per entry, DNA excluded. This repertoire includes about 540,000 distinct CDR3 sequences. The sample was blood T cells: a sorted CD56 or NKG2C T cell subset, CD4+ or CD8+ T cells, or bulk PBMC T cells (not recorded which). These receptor sequences come from a man between 18 and 29 years old in good health.

The genes are TRBV6-1 and TRBJ2-1; as DNA is missing, the TRBD1 call by TCRdb cannot be tested. This CDR3 has 14 residues. The V gene's germline CDR1 is MNHNS and CDR2 SASEGT. The CDR3 loop reads CASTPRELGNEQFF.

The rearrangement uses TRBV18 and TRBJ2-7; the TCRdb call, TRBD1, lacks DNA for checking. The germline gives CDR1 KGHSH, CDR2 LQKENI. CDR3 size: 14 residues. The CDR3 here is CASSRDRQPYEQYF. Combining the CDR3 with reference TRBV18 and TRBJ2-7 gives the whole variable domain NAGVMQNPRHLVRRRGQEARLRCSPMKGHSHVYWYRQLPEEGLKFMVYLQKENIIDESGMPKERFSAEFPKEGPSILRIQQVVRGDSAAYFCASSRDRQPYEQYFGPGTRLTVT.

This chain connects TRBV12-3 or TRBV12-4 to TRBJ2-7; TCRdb names TRBD1, which stays unverified in the absence of DNA. The CDR3 is 17 amino acids. The CDR3 loop reads CASSLSLWTADPYEQYF.

J is TRBJ2-1 and V is TRBV29-1; TCRdb proposes TRBD1, but this gene call is untestable without DNA. This CDR3 region has 13 residues. CDR1 SQVTM and CDR2 ANQGSEA come from the germline V gene. This CDR3 reads CSVRRGDWDEQFF.

The chain has TRBV12-3 or TRBV12-4 and TRBJ1-2. This CDR3 is built from 13 residues. CDR3 region: CASSFKERKGYTF.

The chain links TRBV11-2 to TRBJ2-1. The CDR3 sequence is 15 residues long. Germline V gene sequence: CDR1 SGHAT, CDR2 FQNNGV. This CDR3 is CASTLGQDPTNEQFF.

This CDR3 reads CASSILAAEQFF. The chain joins TRBV7-8 to TRBJ2-1; TCRdb proposes TRBD2, but this gene call is untestable without DNA. The CDR3 covers 12 residues. Germline V gene sequence: CDR1 SGHVS, CDR2 FQNEAQ.

This rearrangement joins TRBV29-1 to TRBJ2-2; TCRdb designates TRBD2, a call that cannot be tested without DNA. This CDR3 has 15 residues. Germline V gene lookup returns CDR1 SQVTM and CDR2 ANQGSEA. The CDR3: CSVSASGRVTGELFF.

V is TRBV6-5 and J is TRBJ2-3; checking the TCRdb D call of TRBD1 is not possible without DNA. This CDR3 has 14 amino acids. Germline V gene lookup returns CDR1 MNHEY and CDR2 SVGAGI. The CDR3 sequence: CASSYQGFADTQYF.

This chain links TRBV7-9 with TRBJ1-1. Germline V lookup: CDR1 SEHNR, CDR2 FQNEAQ (reference sequence). This CDR3 spans 12 amino acids. This CDR3 reads CASSFGGYEAFF.

This sequence joins TRBV6-5 and TRBJ2-1; the TCRdb call, TRBD2, lacks DNA for checking. This CDR3 spans 15 amino acids. Germline CDR1 MNHEY, CDR2 SVGAGI. CDR3: CASSYEAGGYNEQFF.

CDR3 in amino acids: CASSYKRSGSTPFNQPQHF. The chain is built from TRBV6-2 or TRBV6-3 and TRBJ1-5; no DNA is available, so the TRBD1 call from TCRdb remains unchecked. Per the germline V gene, CDR1 is MNHEY and CDR2 is SVGEGT. The CDR3 extends over 19 amino acids.

The J gene is TRBJ1-5, the V gene TRBV7-9. The germline gives CDR1 SEHNR, CDR2 FQNEAQ (reference sequence). This CDR3 has 15 residues. This CDR3 is CASSPGGGRLGPQHF.

The chain carries TRBV29-1 and TRBJ2-1. The CDR3 runs 15 residues. The germline CDR1 and CDR2 sequences are SQVTM and ANQGSEA. CDR3 loop: CSVERDWSSYNEQFF.

The chain uses TRBV7-9 and TRBJ2-5; the D call from TCRdb, TRBD2, cannot be confirmed without DNA. The CDR3 is 16 amino acids. From germline, CDR1 is SEHNR and CDR2 FQNEAQ (reference sequence). CDR3 region: CASSVWGTSGKETQYF.

The rearrangement uses TRBV7-9 and TRBJ2-1. This CDR3 has 16 amino acids. In germline, CDR1 is SEHNR, CDR2 FQNEAQ (reference sequence). The CDR3 loop reads CASRTGSGSSYNEQFF.

The chain links TRBV7-3 to TRBJ2-3. The CDR3 covers 15 residues. CDR1 is SGHTA and CDR2 is FQGTGA in the germline V gene. The chain's CDR3 is CASSLGFSGTDTQYF.

This rearrangement joins TRBV18 to TRBJ2-2; absent DNA, TCRdb's TRBD2 call cannot be checked. The CDR3 covers 15 residues. Looked up from germline, CDR1 is KGHSH and CDR2 is LQKENI. CDR3 region: CASSPPTSRTGELFF.

The chain combines TRBV5-5 with TRBJ2-5; the TRBD2 assignment by TCRdb is unverifiable without DNA. Germline CDR1 SGHKS, CDR2 YYEKEE (reference sequence). The CDR3 is 11 residues long. The CDR3: CASRAVETQYF.

J is TRBJ2-5 and V is TRBV7-9; lacking DNA, the TRBD2 call made by TCRdb goes unchecked. Germline CDR1 is SEHNR and CDR2 is FQNEAQ (reference sequence). The CDR3 totals 17 residues. CDR3 protein: CASSPGTSGRASETQYF.